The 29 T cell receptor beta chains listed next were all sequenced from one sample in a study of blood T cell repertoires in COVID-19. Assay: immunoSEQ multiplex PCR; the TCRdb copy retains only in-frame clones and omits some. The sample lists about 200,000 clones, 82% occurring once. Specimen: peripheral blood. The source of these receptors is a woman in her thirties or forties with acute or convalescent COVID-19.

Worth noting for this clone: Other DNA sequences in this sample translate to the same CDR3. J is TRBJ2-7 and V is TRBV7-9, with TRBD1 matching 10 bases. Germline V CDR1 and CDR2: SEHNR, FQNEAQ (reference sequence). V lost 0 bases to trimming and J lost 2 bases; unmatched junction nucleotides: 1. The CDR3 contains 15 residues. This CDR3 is CASSLAGTGAYEQYF. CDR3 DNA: TGTGCCAGCAGCTTAGCCGGGACAGGGGCCTACGAGCAGTACTTC.

CDR3 bases: TGTGCCAGCAGCCCGGGGGTAGCGGGAATAAGTGAGCAGTTCTTC. This translates into CASSPGVAGISEQFF. The chain recombines TRBV11-2 with TRBJ2-1; 8 bases align to TRBD2. CDR1 and CDR2 (germline): SGHAT, FQNNGV. V dropped 5 bases and J dropped 9; count of bases not matched to a gene: 12. The CDR3 covers 15 residues.

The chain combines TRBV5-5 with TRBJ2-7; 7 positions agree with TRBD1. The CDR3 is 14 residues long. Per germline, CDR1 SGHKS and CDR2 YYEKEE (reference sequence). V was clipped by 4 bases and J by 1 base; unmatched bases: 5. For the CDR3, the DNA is TGTGCCAGCAGCCCTTTGACAGGGTCCTACGAGCAGTACTTC. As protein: CASSPLTGSYEQYF.

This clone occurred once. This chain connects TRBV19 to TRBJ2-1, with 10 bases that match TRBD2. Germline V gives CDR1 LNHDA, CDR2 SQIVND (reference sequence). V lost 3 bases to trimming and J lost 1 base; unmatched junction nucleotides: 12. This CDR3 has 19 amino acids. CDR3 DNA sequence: TGTGCCAGTAGTATGATGGGTAGCGGGAGGTCCAATTCCTACAATGAGCAGTTCTTC. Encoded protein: CASSMMGSGRSNSYNEQFF.

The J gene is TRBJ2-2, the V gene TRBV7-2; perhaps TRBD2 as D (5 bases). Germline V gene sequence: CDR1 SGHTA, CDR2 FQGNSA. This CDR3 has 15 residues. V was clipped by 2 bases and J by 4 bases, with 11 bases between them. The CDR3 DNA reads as TGTGCCAGCAGCTTAATTCGACTAAGCACCGGGGAGCTGTTTTTT. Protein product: CASSLIRLSTGELFF.

The CDR3 DNA sequence: TGTGCCAGCAGCTTGGGAGTTCAGGGGGGAGCACCCTACAATGAGCAGTTCTTC. Translating it yields CASSLGVQGGAPYNEQFF. The chain uses TRBV5-6 and TRBJ2-1; D is perhaps TRBD1 (7 bases). The V and J ends lost 0 bases and 2 bases respectively, with 18 bases between them. CDR1 and CDR2 from the germline V gene are SGHDT and YYEEEE. There are 18 residues in the CDR3.

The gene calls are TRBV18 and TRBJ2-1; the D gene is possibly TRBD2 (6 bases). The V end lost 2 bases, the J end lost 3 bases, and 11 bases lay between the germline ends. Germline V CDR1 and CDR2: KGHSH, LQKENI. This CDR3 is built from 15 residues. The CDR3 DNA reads TGTGCCAGCTCACCAGGAGGGTTTGGCTACAATGAGCAGTTCTTC. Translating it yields CASSPGGFGYNEQFF. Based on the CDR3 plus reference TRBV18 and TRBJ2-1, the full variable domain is NAGVMQNPRHLVRRRGQEARLRCSPMKGHSHVYWYRQLPEEGLKFMVYLQKENIIDESGMPKERFSAEFPKEGPSILRIQQVVRGDSAAYFCASSPGGFGYNEQFFGPGTRLTVL.

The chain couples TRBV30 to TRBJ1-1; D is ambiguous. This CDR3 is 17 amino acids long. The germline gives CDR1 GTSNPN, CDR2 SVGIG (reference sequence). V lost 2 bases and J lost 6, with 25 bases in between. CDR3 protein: CAWSPRVGALRGAEAFF. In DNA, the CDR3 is TGTGCCTGGAGTCCACGGGTGGGAGCCCTACGTGGTGCTGAAGCTTTCTTT.

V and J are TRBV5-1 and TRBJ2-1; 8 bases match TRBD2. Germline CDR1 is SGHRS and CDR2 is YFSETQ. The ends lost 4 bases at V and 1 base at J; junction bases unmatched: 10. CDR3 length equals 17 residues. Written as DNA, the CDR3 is TGCGCCAGCAGCCTACCCCGGGAGGGCCCTTCCTACAATGAGCAGTTCTTC. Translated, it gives CASSLPREGPSYNEQFF.

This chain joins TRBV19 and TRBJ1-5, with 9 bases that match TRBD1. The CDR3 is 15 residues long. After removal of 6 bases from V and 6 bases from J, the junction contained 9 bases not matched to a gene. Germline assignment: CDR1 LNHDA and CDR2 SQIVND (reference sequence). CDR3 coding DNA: TGTGCCAGTAGCCGCCCGGGACAGGGTAGTCAGCCCCAGCATTTT. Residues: CASSRPGQGSQPQHF. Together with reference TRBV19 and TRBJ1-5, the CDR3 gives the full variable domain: DGGITQSPKYLFRKEGQNVTLSCEQNLNHDAMYWYRQDPGQGLRLIYYSQIVNDFQKGDIAEGYSVSREKKESFPLTVTSAQKNPTAFYLCASSRPGQGSQPQHFGDGTRLSIL.

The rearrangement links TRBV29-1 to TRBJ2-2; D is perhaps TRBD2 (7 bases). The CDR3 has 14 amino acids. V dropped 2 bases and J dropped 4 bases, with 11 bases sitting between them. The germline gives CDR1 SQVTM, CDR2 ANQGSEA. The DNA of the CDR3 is TGCAGCGTTGAATCGGGGGGCCGCACCGGGGAGCTGTTTTTT. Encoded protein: CSVESGGRTGELFF.

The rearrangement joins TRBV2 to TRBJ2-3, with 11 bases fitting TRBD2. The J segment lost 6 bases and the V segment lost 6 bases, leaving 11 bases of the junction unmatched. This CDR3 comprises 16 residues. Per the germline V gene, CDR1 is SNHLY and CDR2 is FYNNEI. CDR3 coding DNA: TGTGCCAGCAGGACGGGACTAGCGGAGCACAGGGATACGCAGTATTTT. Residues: CASRTGLAEHRDTQYF.

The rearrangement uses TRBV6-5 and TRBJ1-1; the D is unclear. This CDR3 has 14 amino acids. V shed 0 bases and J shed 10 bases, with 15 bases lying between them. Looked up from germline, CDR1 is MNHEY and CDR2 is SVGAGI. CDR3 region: CASSYSIMAERAFF. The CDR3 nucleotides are TGTGCCAGCAGTTACTCGATCATGGCGGAAAGAGCTTTCTTT.

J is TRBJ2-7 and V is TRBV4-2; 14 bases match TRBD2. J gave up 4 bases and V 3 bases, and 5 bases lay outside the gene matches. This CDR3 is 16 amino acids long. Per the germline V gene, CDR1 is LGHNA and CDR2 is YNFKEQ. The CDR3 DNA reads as TGTGCCAGCAGCCAGGGACTAGCGGGAGACGATTACGAGCAGTACTTC. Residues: CASSQGLAGDDYEQYF.

The CDR3 DNA reads as TGTGCCAGAAGCTTGGCAGGGGAAACGTACGAGCAGTACTTC. Residues: CARSLAGETYEQYF. V gene TRBV5-3 combines with J gene TRBJ2-7; TRBD1 is a possible D gene (6 bases). TRBV5-3 is treated as an ORF (open reading frame) with a function not yet certain. The ends were cut back, 0 bases at V and 4 bases at J, with 11 bases in the middle. The CDR3 contains 14 residues.

The CDR3: CASGSGTGDQPQHF. The CDR3 nucleotides are TGTGCTAGTGGTTCAGGGACAGGGGATCAGCCCCAGCATTTT. This chain uses TRBV12-5 with TRBJ1-5; 10 bases are shared with TRBD1. V shed 4 bases, J shed 5 bases, and the junction held 2 bases outside the gene matches. This CDR3 is 14 amino acids long. Germline CDR1 reads LGHNT; CDR2 reads FRNRAP.

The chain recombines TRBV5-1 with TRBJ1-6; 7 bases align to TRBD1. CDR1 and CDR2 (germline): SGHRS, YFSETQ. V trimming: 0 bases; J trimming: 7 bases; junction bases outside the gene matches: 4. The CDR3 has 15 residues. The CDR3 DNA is TGCGCCAGCAGCTTGGAGGGACAGCTAAATTCACCCCTCCACTTT. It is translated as CASSLEGQLNSPLHF.

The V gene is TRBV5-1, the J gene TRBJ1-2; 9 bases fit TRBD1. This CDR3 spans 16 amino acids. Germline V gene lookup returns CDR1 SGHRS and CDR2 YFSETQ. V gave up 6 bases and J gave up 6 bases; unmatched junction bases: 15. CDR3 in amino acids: CASTPDRGITVDGYTF. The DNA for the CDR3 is TGCGCCAGCACCCCGGACAGGGGTATAACGGTGGATGGCTACACCTTC. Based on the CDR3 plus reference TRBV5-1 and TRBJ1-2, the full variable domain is KAGVTQTPRYLIKTRGQQVTLSCSPISGHRSVSWYQQTPGQGLQFLFEYFSETQRNKGNFPGRFSGRQFSNSRSEMNVSTLELGDSALYLCASTPDRGITVDGYTFGSGTRLTVV.

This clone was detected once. For the CDR3, the DNA is TGTGCCAGCAGTCGTAGTAGCCCCTACAATGAGCAGTTCTTC. Translation gives CASSRSSPYNEQFF. This sequence joins TRBV27 and TRBJ2-1; D gene unclear. This CDR3 is built from 14 residues. V lost 5 bases and J 2 bases, leaving 10 bases between the germline ends. Germline loops: CDR1 MNHEY, CDR2 SMNVEV (reference sequence).

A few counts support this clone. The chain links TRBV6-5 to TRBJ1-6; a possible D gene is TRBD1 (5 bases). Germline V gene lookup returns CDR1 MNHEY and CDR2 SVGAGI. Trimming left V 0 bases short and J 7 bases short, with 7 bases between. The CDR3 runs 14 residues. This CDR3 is CASSYSGGNSPLHF. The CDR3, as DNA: TGTGCCAGCAGTTACTCGGGGGGAAATTCACCCCTCCACTTT.

CDR3 bases: TGTGCCTGGAGTGCCCTGGGTCGTGGAGAACTGTTTTTT. It yields the protein CAWSALGRGELFF. The V gene is TRBV30, the J gene TRBJ1-4; no clear D. V shed 1 base and J shed 12 bases, with 15 bases lying between them. Germline loops: CDR1 GTSNPN, CDR2 SVGIG (reference sequence). CDR3 length: 13 amino acids. The full variable domain, in which reference TRBV30 and TRBJ1-4 provide the parts outside the CDR3, is SQTIHQWPATLVQPVGSPLSLECTVEGTSNPNLYWYRQAAGRGLQLLFYSVGIGQISSEVPQNLSASRPQDRQFILSSKKLLLSDSGFYLCAWSALGRGELFFGSGTQLSVL.

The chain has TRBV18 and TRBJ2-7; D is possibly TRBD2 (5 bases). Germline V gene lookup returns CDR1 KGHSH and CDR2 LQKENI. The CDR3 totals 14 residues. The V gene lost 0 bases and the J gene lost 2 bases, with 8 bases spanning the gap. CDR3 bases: TGTGCCAGCTCACCACCGAGGGCCCCCTACGAGCAGTACTTC. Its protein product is CASSPPRAPYEQYF.

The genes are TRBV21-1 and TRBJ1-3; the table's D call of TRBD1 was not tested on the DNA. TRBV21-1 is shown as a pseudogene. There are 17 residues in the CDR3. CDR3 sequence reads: CASSPSGTGSSGNTIYF. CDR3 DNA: TGTGCCAGCTCGCCGTCCGGGACAGGGTCCTCTGGAAACACCATATATTTT.

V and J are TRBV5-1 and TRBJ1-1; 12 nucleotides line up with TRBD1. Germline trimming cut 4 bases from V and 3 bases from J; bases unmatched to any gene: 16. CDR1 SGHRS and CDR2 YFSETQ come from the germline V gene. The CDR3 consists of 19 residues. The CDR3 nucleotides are TGCGCCAGCAGCAAAGCCGGGACAGGGGGCGAGGCTGTGTACACTGAAGCTTTCTTT. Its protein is CASSKAGTGGEAVYTEAFF.

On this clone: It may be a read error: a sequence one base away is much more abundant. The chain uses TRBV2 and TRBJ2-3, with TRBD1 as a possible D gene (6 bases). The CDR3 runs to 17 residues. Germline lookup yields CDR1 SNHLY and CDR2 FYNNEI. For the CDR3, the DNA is TGTACCAGCAGTGAAGGGGGAACAGGGTCCTGGACAGATACGCAGTATTTT. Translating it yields CTSSEGGTGSWTDTQYF.

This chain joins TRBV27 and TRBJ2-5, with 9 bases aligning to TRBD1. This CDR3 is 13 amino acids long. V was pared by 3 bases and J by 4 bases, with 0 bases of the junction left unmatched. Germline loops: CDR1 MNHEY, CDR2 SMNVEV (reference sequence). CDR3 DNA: TGTGCCAGCAGTTTGGACAGGGGAGAGACCCAGTACTTC. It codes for CASSLDRGETQYF.

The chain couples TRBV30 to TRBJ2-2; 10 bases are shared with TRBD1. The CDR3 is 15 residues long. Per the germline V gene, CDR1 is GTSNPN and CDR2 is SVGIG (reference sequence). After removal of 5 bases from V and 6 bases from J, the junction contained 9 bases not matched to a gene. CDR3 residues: CAWGPRTGGAGELFF. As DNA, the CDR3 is TGTGCCTGGGGCCCCCGGACAGGGGGGGCCGGGGAGCTGTTTTTT.

The CDR3 nucleotides are TGTGCCAGCAGCTTAGATGGCGGGAAGCTCTACGAGCAGTACTTC. The encoded protein is CASSLDGGKLYEQYF. The chain recombines TRBV7-2 with TRBJ2-7; D may be TRBD2 (6 bases). V lost 1 base and J lost 3, with 13 bases in between. Germline V gene data show CDR1 as SGHTA and CDR2 as FQGNSA. The CDR3 is 15 residues long.

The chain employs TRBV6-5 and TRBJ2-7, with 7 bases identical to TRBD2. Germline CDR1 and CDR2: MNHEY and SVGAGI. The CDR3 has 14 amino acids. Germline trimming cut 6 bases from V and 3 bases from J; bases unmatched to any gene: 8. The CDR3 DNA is TGTGCCAGCAGCTTGGGGGGGAACGGCTACGAGCAGTACTTC. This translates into CASSLGGNGYEQYF.